This T cell receptor (beta chain) emerged from a study of graft-versus-host responses after intestinal transplantation. Study context: Each recipient received a multivisceral, liver-intestinal, or isolated intestinal graft. The study, taken as a whole, reports: Early post-transplant HvG declines were associated with peak circulating GvH clone levels.

Losses at the gene ends were 6 bases for V and 3 bases for J; bases not matched to a gene: 5. Germline V gives CDR1 SEHNR, CDR2 FQNEAQ (reference sequence). The CDR3 runs 15 residues. Assay: immunoSEQ multiplex PCR; the TCRdb copy retains only in-frame clones and omits some. The sample carries approximately 82,000 clones, 85% to 95% recorded once. On this clone itself: The antigen remains unidentified.

The chain links TRBV7-9 to TRBJ2-2; 9 bases line up with TRBD2. This sample comprised unstimulated CD8+ T cells sorted from spleen or lymph node cells, obtained before transplant. The origin of this receptor is a human donor who was the organ donor for an intestinal transplant. The chain's CDR3 is CASSPGLAHTGELFF. For the CDR3, the DNA is TGTGCCAGCAGTCCCGGACTAGCGCACACCGGGGAGCTGTTTTTT. Full variable domain (outside the CDR3, taken from reference TRBV7-9 and TRBJ2-2): DTGVSQNPRHKITKRGQNVTFRCDPISEHNRLYWYRQTLGQGPEFLTYFQNEAQLEKSRLLSDRFSAERPKGSFSTLEIQRTEQGDSAMYLCASSPGLAHTGELFFGEGSRLTVL.